The 10 T cell receptor beta chains in this list originate from one sample, sequenced in a study of cytomegalovirus exposure and HLA in healthy donors. The PCR employed 60 Vbeta primers together with 13 Jbeta primers. The data were produced by immunoSEQ multiplex PCR, yet TCRdb's version contains in-frame clones alone and is incomplete. The sample lists around 120,000 clones, 77% occurring once. The sequenced material came from PBMCs. Receptors were obtained from a human donor in good health.

This clone came up a few times. V is TRBV19 and J is TRBJ1-5, with unresolved D. Trimming removed 1 base from V and 0 bases from J, with 7 bases in between. CDR1 LNHDA and CDR2 SQIVND come from the germline V gene (reference sequence). This CDR3 is 15 amino acids long. CDR3 residues: CASSIGPNSNQPQHF. The CDR3 DNA reads as TGTGCCAGTAGTATAGGGCCCAATAGCAATCAGCCCCAGCATTTT.

This clone appeared a few times. The rearrangement links TRBV27 to TRBJ2-7, with D possibly being TRBD1 (5 bases). The V gene's germline CDR1 is MNHEY and CDR2 SMNVEV (reference sequence). Trimming cost V 2 bases and J 7 bases, with 15 bases left between them. The CDR3 has 14 amino acids. The CDR3 sequence: CASSLRQRLGEQYF. The CDR3 DNA reads TGTGCCAGCAGTTTAAGACAGAGGTTAGGGGAGCAGTACTTC.

The chain is built from TRBV2 and TRBJ2-1, with 16 bases fitting TRBD2. The junction had 3 bases not matched to a gene; V was cut back by 6 bases and J by 4 bases. The CDR3 totals 16 residues. Germline-derived CDR1 and CDR2 are SNHLY and FYNNEI. CDR3 residues: CASRGLAGGVYNEQFF. The CDR3 DNA sequence: TGTGCCAGCAGGGGACTAGCGGGAGGGGTTTACAATGAGCAGTTCTTC.

The V call is TRBV6-5, the J call TRBJ1-1; D gene ambiguous. The CDR3 runs 16 residues. CDR1 is MNHEY and CDR2 is SVGAGI in the germline V gene. Trimming cost V 4 bases and J 1 base, with 16 bases left between them. The chain's CDR3 is CASSFRVRNPNTEAFF. CDR3 DNA sequence: TGTGCCAGCAGTTTCCGGGTGAGGAACCCGAACACTGAAGCTTTCTTT.

The chain recombines TRBV28 with TRBJ2-5; TRBD2 matches at 12 bases. Germline V lookup: CDR1 MDHEN, CDR2 SYDVKM. This CDR3 has 14 residues. The V gene end was trimmed by 4 bases and the J gene end by 3 bases; junction bases not matched to a gene: 0. CDR3 DNA sequence: TGTGCCAGCAGTTCTAGCGGGAGGGAAGAGACCCAGTACTTC. It yields the protein CASSSSGREETQYF.

The rearrangement uses TRBV6-5 and TRBJ2-6, with D perhaps TRBD1 (6 bases). V dropped 4 bases and J dropped 3 bases, with 13 bases sitting between them. CDR1 and CDR2 from the germline V gene are MNHEY and SVGAGI. This CDR3 is 16 amino acids long. CDR3 loop: CASSLGGSGGANVLTF. The CDR3 DNA follows: TGTGCCAGCAGTTTAGGGGGATCCGGTGGGGCCAACGTCCTGACTTTC.

The chain combines TRBV9 with TRBJ2-5; 8 nucleotides agree with TRBD2. The J call may be faulty, since TRBJ2-7 better matches the DNA end. The CDR3 consists of 17 residues. CDR1 and CDR2 from the germline V gene are SGDLS and YYNGEE. Here the CDR3 DNA reads TGTGCCAGCAGCGTAGAGGAAATAGCGGGGAGCTCCTACGAGCAGTACTTC. This translates into CASSVEEIAGSSYEQYF.

The chain has TRBV13 and TRBJ2-5; 10 bases agree with TRBD1. The J call may be in error: the DNA end matches TRBJ2-7 better. The germline V gene has CDR1 PRHDT and CDR2 FYEKMQ (reference sequence). The length of the CDR3 is 15 residues. CDR3: CASNRGGGTGVEQYF. In DNA, the CDR3 is TGTGCCAGCAACCGGGGGGGCGGGACAGGGGTCGAGCAGTACTTC.

The chain has TRBV13 and TRBJ2-1; 7 bases are shared with TRBD2. Germline-derived CDR1 and CDR2 are PRHDT and FYEKMQ (reference sequence). The CDR3 has 15 residues. The J segment lost 4 bases and the V segment lost 0 bases, leaving 3 bases of the junction unmatched. The CDR3 protein is CASSLGLAVYNEQFF. CDR3 DNA: TGTGCCAGCAGCTTAGGCCTAGCGGTTTACAATGAGCAGTTCTTC.

This clone was seen a single time. The chain joins TRBV12-5 to TRBJ2-7; 9 nucleotides align to TRBD1. CDR3 length equals 14 residues. Germline V gene data show CDR1 as LGHNT and CDR2 as FRNRAP. The ends lost 5 bases at V and 2 bases at J; junction bases unmatched: 4. CDR3 bases: TGTGCTAGTGGTCCGACAGGGGGGACCTACGAGCAGTACTTC. Translation: CASGPTGGTYEQYF.